The clone carrying this T cell receptor beta chain was counted only a few times. What it recognizes is unknown. The data were taken from a study of T cell repertoires in cytomegalovirus infection. MiXCR was run by TCRdb on the reads, yielding one entry per CDR3 protein. The table lists 110,000 or so distinct CDR3 sequences, under 35% of them singletons. Whole-study results and caveats: Predominance within the ex vivo response was attributable to HLA-C-restricted CMV-specific TCR beta clonotypes. Cumulative frequency of public TCR beta families picked out carriers of CMV plus the relevant HLA.

Trimming cost V 2 bases and J 2 bases; bases outside gene matches: 4. There are 16 residues in the CDR3. Per the germline V gene, CDR1 is SGHVS and CDR2 is FQNEAQ. This specimen was CD8+ T cells from cultured PBMCs, taken from culture after CMV antigen stimulation. The chain is built from TRBV7-8 and TRBJ2-3, with 10 bases lining up with TRBD2. This receptor was identified in a human donor in good health (CMV status not recorded). Some clones in this sample may be carry-over from other donors' samples. This CDR3 reads CASSLTLAGITDTQYF. DNA for the CDR3: TGTGCCAGCAGCTTAACACTAGCGGGGATCACAGATACGCAGTATTTT.